Shown below are 11 T cell receptor beta chains from a single sample sequenced in a study of lymphopenia after photon versus proton radiotherapy. Repertoires were generated with immunoSEQ multiplex PCR, while TCRdb's copy carries only in-frame clones and drops some. The top ten clones hold about 40% of a sample with more than 2,000 clones, roughly four fifths of them seen once. The sample in question was peripheral blood, obtained from a patient treated with photon-based radiotherapy. The receptors were sampled from a man older than 75 with cholangiocarcinoma.

J is TRBJ2-1 and V is TRBV4-2, with 7 bases that match TRBD2. The V and J ends lost 3 bases and 7 bases, in that order; junction bases with no gene match: 9. Germline lookup yields CDR1 LGHNA and CDR2 YNFKEQ. The CDR3 sequence is 15 residues long. The CDR3 loop is CASSQPDASGNEQFF. The CDR3 DNA is TGTGCCAGCAGCCAGCCAGACGCTAGCGGTAATGAGCAGTTCTTC.

This clone has more than one count but fewer than ten. The J gene is TRBJ1-3, the V gene TRBV4-1; D gene uncertain. This CDR3 region has 15 residues. V was shortened by 1 base and J by 0 bases, with 7 bases between the two germline ends. Germline CDR1 is MGHRA and CDR2 is YSYEKL. CDR3 coding DNA: TGCGCCAGCAGCCAAGGGTTTGGCTCTGGAAACACCATATATTTT. This encodes CASSQGFGSGNTIYF.

The chain recombines TRBV6-6 with TRBJ2-7, with 8 bases lining up with TRBD2. The CDR3 has 14 residues. The germline gives CDR1 MNHNY, CDR2 SVGAGI (reference sequence). Losses at the gene ends were 6 bases for V and 0 bases for J; bases not matched to a gene: 4. CDR3 coding DNA: TGTGCCAGCAGGGAGGGGACTAGCTCCTACGAGCAGTACTTC. It codes for CASREGTSSYEQYF.

The V gene is TRBV7-9, the J gene TRBJ2-1, with TRBD1 matching over 8 bases. The CDR3 contains 16 residues. The junction had 13 bases not matched to a gene; V was cut back by 7 bases and J by 5 bases. Germline lookup yields CDR1 SEHNR and CDR2 FQNEAQ (reference sequence). The CDR3, as DNA: TGTGCCAGCACTCAGTTCAGGGGGCTGCAGGACAATGAGCAGTTCTTC. Protein sequence: CASTQFRGLQDNEQFF. Looking up the rest from reference TRBV7-9 and TRBJ2-1 gives the full variable domain: DTGVSQNPRHKITKRGQNVTFRCDPISEHNRLYWYRQTLGQGPEFLTYFQNEAQLEKSRLLSDRFSAERPKGSFSTLEIQRTEQGDSAMYLCASTQFRGLQDNEQFFGPGTRLTVL.

This rearrangement joins TRBV6-5 to TRBJ1-1; 7 bases are shared with TRBD1. Losses at the gene ends were 4 bases for V and 9 bases for J; bases not matched to a gene: 8. This CDR3 is built from 13 residues. CDR1 and CDR2 from the germline V gene are MNHEY and SVGAGI. Written as DNA, the CDR3 is TGTGCCAGCAGTTCCGGACAGGTGTTCCAAGCTTTCTTT. Translating it yields CASSSGQVFQAFF.

This clone was observed a single time. This chain joins TRBV29-1 and TRBJ2-7; the match to TRBD1 covers 8 bases. V dropped 7 bases and J dropped 6; count of bases not matched to a gene: 5. The CDR3 has 11 amino acids. Germline CDR1 is SQVTM and CDR2 is ANQGSEA. The CDR3 reads CSAGQGPEQYF. The CDR3 coding sequence is TGCAGCGCCGGACAGGGTCCCGAGCAGTACTTC.

The chain uses TRBV28 and TRBJ2-3; TRBD1 or TRBD2 may be the D gene (5 bases each). Trimming removed 10 bases from V and 4 bases from J, with 18 bases in between. Germline values: CDR1 MDHEN, CDR2 SYDVKM. The CDR3 is 14 amino acids. CDR3 sequence reads: CAIRRRPTADTQYF. For the CDR3, the DNA is TGTGCCATCCGACGGAGGCCGACAGCAGATACGCAGTATTTT.

The V and J genes are TRBV21-1 and TRBJ2-3; the table's D call, TRBD1, was not checked against the DNA. TRBV21-1 is described as a pseudogene. The CDR3 is 17 residues long. The CDR3 loop is CASSIGGGQGIADTQYF. The CDR3 DNA reads as TGTGCCAGCAGCATAGGGGGGGGACAGGGGATAGCAGATACGCAGTATTTT.

This clone ranks as large (0.1 to 1%). V usage is TRBV2 and J usage is TRBJ1-4; no clear D. The germline V and J ends were trimmed by 5 bases and 7 bases, with 8 bases remaining between them. The CDR3 sequence is 12 residues long. Germline CDR1 SNHLY, CDR2 FYNNEI. CDR3 nucleotides: TGTGCCAGCAGTCTCTCAGCTGAAAAACTGTTTTTT. The encoded protein is CASSLSAEKLFF.

In regard to this clone: The identical CDR3 is also encoded by other nucleotide sequences in the sample. The chain uses TRBV5-1 and TRBJ1-1; no firm D call. V dropped 3 bases and J dropped 7 bases, with 19 bases sitting between them. Germline CDR1 SGHRS, CDR2 YFSETQ. The CDR3 runs to 15 residues. The CDR3 region has the DNA TGCGCCAGCAGCTCGGGTCTTATTAGGCCCTTTGAAGCTTTCTTT. Its translation: CASSSGLIRPFEAFF.

This clone was seen a few times. The chain couples TRBV2 to TRBJ2-7; no clear D gene. The CDR3 runs 14 residues. CDR1 is SNHLY, CDR2 FYNNEI, per germline. V lost 4 bases and J lost 0, with 10 bases in between. The DNA of the CDR3 is TGTGCCAGCAGTGCCCAGGAAAGCTCCTACGAGCAGTACTTC. Protein product: CASSAQESSYEQYF.